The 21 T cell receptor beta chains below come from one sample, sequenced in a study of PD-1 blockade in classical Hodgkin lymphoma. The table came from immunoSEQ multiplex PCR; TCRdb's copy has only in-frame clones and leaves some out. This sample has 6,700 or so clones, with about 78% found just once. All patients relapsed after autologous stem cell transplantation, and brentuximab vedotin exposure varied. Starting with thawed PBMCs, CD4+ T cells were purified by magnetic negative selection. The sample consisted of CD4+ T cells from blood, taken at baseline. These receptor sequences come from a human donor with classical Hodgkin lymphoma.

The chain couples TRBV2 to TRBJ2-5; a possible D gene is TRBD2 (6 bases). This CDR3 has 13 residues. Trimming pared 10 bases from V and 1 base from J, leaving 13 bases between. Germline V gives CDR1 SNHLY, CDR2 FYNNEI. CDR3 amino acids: CATRAGIQETQYF. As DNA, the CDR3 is TGTGCCACCCGGGCGGGAATCCAAGAGACCCAGTACTTC.

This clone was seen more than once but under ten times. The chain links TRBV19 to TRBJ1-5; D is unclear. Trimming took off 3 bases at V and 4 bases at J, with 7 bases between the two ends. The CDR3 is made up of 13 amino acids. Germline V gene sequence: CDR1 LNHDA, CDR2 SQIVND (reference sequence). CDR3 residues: CASSIVGNQPQHF. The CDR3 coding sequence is TGTGCCAGTAGTATCGTCGGGAATCAGCCCCAGCATTTT.

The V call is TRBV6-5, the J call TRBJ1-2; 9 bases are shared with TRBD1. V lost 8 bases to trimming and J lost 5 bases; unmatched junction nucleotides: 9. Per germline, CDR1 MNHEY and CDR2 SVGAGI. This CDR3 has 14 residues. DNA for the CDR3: TGTGCCAGCCGCCCGGGGGGACAGGGTTATGGCTACACCTTC. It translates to CASRPGGQGYGYTF.

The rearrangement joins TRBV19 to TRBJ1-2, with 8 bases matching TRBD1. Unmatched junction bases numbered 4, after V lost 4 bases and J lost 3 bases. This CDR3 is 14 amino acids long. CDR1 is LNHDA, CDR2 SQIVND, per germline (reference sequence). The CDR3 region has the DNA TGTGCCAGTAGTACCAAGACAGGGGACTATGGCTACACCTTC. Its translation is CASSTKTGDYGYTF.

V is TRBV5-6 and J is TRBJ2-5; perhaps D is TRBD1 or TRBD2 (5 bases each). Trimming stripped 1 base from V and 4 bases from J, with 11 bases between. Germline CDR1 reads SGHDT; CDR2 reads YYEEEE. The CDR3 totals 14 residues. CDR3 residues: CASSLPGAGETQYF. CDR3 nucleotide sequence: TGTGCCAGCAGCTTGCCTGGGGCGGGAGAGACCCAGTACTTC.

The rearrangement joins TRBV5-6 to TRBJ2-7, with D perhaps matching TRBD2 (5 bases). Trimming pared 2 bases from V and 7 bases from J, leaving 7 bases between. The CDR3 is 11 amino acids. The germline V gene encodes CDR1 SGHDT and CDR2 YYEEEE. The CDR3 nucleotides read TGTGCCAGCAGCTTTCGGAGGGAGCAGTACTTC. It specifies CASSFRREQYF. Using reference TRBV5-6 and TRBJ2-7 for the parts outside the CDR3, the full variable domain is DAGVTQSPTHLIKTRGQQVTLRCSPKSGHDTVSWYQQALGQGPQFIFQYYEEEERQRGNFPDRFSGHQFPNYSSELNVNALLLGDSALYLCASSFRREQYFGPGTRLTVT.

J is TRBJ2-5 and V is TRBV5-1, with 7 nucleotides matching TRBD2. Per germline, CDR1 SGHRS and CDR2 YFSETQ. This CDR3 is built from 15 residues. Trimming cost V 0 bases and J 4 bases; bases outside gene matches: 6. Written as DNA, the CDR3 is TGCGCCAGCAGCTTGGGTCGGGGGGAAGGAGAGACCCAGTACTTC. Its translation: CASSLGRGEGETQYF.

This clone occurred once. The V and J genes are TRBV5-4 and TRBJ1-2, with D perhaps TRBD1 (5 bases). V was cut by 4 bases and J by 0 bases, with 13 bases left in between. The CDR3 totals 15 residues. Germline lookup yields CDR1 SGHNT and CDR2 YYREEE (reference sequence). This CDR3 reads CASSPTTATNYGYTF. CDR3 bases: TGTGCCAGCAGCCCAACGACAGCAACTAACTATGGCTACACCTTC.

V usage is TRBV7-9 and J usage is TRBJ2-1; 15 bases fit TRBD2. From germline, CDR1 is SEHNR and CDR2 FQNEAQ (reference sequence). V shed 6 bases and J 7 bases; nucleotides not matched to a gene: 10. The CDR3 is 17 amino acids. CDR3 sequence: CASRPGLAGGPWNEQFF. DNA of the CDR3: TGTGCCAGCAGGCCCGGACTAGCGGGGGGGCCTTGGAATGAGCAGTTCTTC.

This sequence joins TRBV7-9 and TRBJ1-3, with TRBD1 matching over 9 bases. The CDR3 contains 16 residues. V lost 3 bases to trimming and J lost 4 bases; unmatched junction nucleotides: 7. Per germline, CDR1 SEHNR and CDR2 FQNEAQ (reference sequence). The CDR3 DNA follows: TGTGCCAGCAGCTTCCTTGGACAGGGGAGAGGAAACACCATATATTTT. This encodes CASSFLGQGRGNTIYF.

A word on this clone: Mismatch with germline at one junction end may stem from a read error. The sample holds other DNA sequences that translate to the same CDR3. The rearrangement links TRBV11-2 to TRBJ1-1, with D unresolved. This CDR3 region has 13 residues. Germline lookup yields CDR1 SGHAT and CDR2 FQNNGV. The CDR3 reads CASSQNLNTEAFF. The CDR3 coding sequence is TGTGCCAGCAGCCAAAACTTGAACACTGAAGCCTTCTTT. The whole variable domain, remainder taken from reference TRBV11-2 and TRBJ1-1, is EAGVAQSPRYKIIEKRQSVAFWCNPISGHATLYWYQQILGQGPKLLIQFQNNGVVDDSQLPKDRFSAERLKGVDSTLKIQPAKLEDSAVYLCASSQNLNTEAFFGQGTRLTVV.

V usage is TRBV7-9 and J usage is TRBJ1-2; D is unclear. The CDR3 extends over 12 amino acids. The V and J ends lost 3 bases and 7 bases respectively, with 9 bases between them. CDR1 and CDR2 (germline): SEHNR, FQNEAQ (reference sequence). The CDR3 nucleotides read TGTGCCAGCAGCTTGCGGTGGGGTGGCTACACCTTC. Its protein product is CASSLRWGGYTF.

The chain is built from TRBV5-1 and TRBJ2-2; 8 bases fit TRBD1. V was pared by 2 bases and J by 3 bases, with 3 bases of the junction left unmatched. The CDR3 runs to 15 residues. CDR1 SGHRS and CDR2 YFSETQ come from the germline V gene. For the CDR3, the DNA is TGCGCCAGCAGCTTCCTGACAGGGGACACCGGGGAGCTGTTTTTT. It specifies CASSFLTGDTGELFF. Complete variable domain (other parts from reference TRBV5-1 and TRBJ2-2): KAGVTQTPRYLIKTRGQQVTLSCSPISGHRSVSWYQQTPGQGLQFLFEYFSETQRNKGNFPGRFSGRQFSNSRSEMNVSTLELGDSALYLCASSFLTGDTGELFFGEGSRLTVL.

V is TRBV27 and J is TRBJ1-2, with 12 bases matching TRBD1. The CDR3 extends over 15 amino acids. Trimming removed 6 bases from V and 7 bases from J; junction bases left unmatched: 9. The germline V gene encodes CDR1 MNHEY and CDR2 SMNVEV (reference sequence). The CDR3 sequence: CASRPRDRGRGGYTF. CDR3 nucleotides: TGTGCCAGCAGACCTAGGGACAGGGGGCGGGGTGGCTACACCTTC.

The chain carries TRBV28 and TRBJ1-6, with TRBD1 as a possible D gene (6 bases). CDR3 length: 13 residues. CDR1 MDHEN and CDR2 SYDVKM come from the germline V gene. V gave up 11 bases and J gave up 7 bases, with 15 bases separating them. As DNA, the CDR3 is TGTGCCTCACAGGGAACGAGGAATTCACCCCTCCACTTT. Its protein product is CASQGTRNSPLHF. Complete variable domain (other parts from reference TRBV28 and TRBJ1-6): DVKVTQSSRYLVKRTGEKVFLECVQDMDHENMFWYRQDPGLGLRLIYFSYDVKMKEKGDIPEGYSVSREKKERFSLILESASTNQTSMYLCASQGTRNSPLHFGNGTRLTVT.

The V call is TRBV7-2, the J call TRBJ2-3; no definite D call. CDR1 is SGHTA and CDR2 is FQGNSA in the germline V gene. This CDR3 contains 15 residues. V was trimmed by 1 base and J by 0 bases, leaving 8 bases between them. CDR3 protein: CASSLGVTSTDTQYF. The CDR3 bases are TGTGCCAGCAGCTTAGGGGTCACCAGCACAGATACGCAGTATTTT.

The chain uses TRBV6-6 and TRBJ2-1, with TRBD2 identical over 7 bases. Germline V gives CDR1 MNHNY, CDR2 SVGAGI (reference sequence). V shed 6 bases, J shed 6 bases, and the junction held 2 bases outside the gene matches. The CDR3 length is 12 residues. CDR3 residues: CASRSGINEQFF. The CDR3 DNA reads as TGTGCCAGCAGGAGCGGGATCAATGAGCAGTTCTTC.

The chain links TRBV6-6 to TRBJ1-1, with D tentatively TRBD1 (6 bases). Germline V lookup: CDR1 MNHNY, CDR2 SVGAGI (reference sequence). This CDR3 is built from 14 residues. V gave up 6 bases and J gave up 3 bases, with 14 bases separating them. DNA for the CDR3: TGTGCCAGCAGCCCCCGGGGGCCTGACACTGAAGCTTTCTTT. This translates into CASSPRGPDTEAFF.

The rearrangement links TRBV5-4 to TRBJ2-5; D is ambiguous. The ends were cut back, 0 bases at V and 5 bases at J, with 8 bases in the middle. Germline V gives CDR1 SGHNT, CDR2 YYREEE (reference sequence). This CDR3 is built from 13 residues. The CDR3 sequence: CASSLAPQETQYF. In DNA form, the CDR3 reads TGTGCCAGCAGCTTGGCTCCCCAGGAGACCCAGTACTTC. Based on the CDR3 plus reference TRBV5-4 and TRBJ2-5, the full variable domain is ETGVTQSPTHLIKTRGQQVTLRCSSQSGHNTVSWYQQALGQGPQFIFQYYREEENGRGNFPPRFSGLQFPNYSSELNVNALELDDSALYLCASSLAPQETQYFGPGTRLLVL.

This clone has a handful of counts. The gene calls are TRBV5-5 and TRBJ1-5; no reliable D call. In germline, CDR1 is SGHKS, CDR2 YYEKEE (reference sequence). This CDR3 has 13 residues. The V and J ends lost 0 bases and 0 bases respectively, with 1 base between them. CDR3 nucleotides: TGTGCCAGCAGCTTGGGTAGCAATCAGCCCCAGCATTTT. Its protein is CASSLGSNQPQHF.

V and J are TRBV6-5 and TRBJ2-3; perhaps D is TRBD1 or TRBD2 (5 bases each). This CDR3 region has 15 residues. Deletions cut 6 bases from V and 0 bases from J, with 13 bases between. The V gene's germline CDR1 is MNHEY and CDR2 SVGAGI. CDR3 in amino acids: CASSPGRPSTDTQYF. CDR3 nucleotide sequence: TGTGCCAGCAGCCCGGGACGGCCAAGCACAGATACGCAGTATTTT.